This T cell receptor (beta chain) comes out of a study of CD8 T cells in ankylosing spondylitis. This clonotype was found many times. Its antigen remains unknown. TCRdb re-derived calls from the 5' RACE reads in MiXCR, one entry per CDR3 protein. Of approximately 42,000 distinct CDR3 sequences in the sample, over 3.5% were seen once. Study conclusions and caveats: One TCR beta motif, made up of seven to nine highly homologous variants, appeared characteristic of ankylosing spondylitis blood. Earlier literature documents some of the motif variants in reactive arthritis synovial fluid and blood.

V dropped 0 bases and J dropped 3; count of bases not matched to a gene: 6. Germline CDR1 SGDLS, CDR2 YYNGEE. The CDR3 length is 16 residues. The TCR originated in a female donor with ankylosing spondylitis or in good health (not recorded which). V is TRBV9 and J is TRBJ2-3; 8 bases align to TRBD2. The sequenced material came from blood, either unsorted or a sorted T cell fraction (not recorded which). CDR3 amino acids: CASSVEVAGLTDTQYF. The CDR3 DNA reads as TGTGCCAGCAGCGTAGAGGTAGCGGGGTTGACAGATACGCAGTATTTT.